The 29 T cell receptor beta chains presented below share a single source sample, sequenced in a study of blood T cells in healthy people across ages. PCR was performed a second time for roughly 7 to 12 cycles using a sample-barcoded 5' primer and a J-beta primer mix. TCRdb reanalysed the 5' RACE reads using MiXCR and keeps one entry per CDR3 protein. The data contain 800,000 to 1,000,000 distinct CDR3 sequences, about 48% of them singletons. The sequenced sample consisted of blood. These receptors came from a man younger than 40 in good health.

This clonotype was detected only once. The chain employs TRBV9 and TRBJ1-5; a weak D match, TRBD1 (6 bases). The V end was cut by 3 bases, the J end by 6 bases, with 19 bases between. CDR3 length: 16 residues. Germline CDR1 SGDLS, CDR2 YYNGEE. CDR3 sequence: CASSAGGGGAGQPQHF. CDR3 coding DNA: TGTGCCAGCAGCGCGGGGGGCGGGGGCGCAGGTCAGCCCCAGCATTTT.

The chain is built from TRBV20-1 and TRBJ2-7; D is ambiguous. From germline, CDR1 is DFQATT and CDR2 SNEGSKA (reference sequence). V was pared by 6 bases and J by 2 bases, with 14 bases between. There are 13 residues in the CDR3. The chain's CDR3 is CSARPGSPYEQYF. CDR3 sequence (DNA): TGCAGTGCCAGGCCGGGTTCCCCCTACGAGCAGTACTTC.

The chain is built from TRBV28 and TRBJ1-4; TRBD1 matches 10 bases. With 3 bases clipped from V and 9 bases from J, the junction kept 7 bases outside the gene matches. CDR1 is MDHEN, CDR2 SYDVKM, per germline. The CDR3 runs 15 residues. Written as DNA, the CDR3 is TGTGCCAGCAGTTTCACGGGACAGGGGTCAAAAAAACTGTTTTTT. Amino acids: CASSFTGQGSKKLFF.

This clonotype was seen a handful of times. This chain connects TRBV29-1 to TRBJ2-2; D tentatively fits TRBD1 or TRBD2 (6 bases each). Germline CDR1 reads SQVTM; CDR2 reads ANQGSEA. This CDR3 is 14 amino acids long. V lost 7 bases to trimming and J lost 2 bases, with 14 bases between them. The DNA for the CDR3 is TGCAGCGGAGGGGGGTCAGCTAACACCGGGGAGCTGTTTTTT. Encoded protein: CSGGGSANTGELFF.

This clonotype was counted at least ten times. The rearrangement joins TRBV7-9 to TRBJ2-4; D gene uncertain. The V end lost 5 bases, the J end lost 5 bases, and 4 bases lay between the germline ends. This CDR3 comprises 11 residues. In germline, CDR1 is SEHNR, CDR2 FQNEAQ (reference sequence). The CDR3, as DNA: TGTGCCAGCAGCCCCCAAAACATTCAGTACTTC. Encoded protein: CASSPQNIQYF.

In its sample, this clonotype was seen a few times. J is TRBJ1-1 and V is TRBV12-3 or TRBV12-4; weak D call: TRBD1 (5 bases). With 0 bases removed from V and 3 bases from J, the gap between germline ends came to 8 bases. The CDR3 extends over 14 amino acids. CDR3 nucleotide sequence: TGTGCCAGCAGTTTAGCGCTAGGGGACACTGAAGCTTTCTTT. Translated: CASSLALGDTEAFF.

This clonotype showed up just a few times. This chain connects TRBV20-1 to TRBJ2-1; 8 positions agree with TRBD2. Germline assignment: CDR1 DFQATT and CDR2 SNEGSKA (reference sequence). This CDR3 is built from 13 residues. Trimming at V came to 3 bases and at J to 9 bases, leaving 7 bases not matched to a gene. The CDR3 DNA sequence: TGCAGTGCTAGTACTAGCGGAAGGGGTGAGCAGTTCTTC. Its protein is CSASTSGRGEQFF.

CDR3 region: CASSRSGGNEQFF. The CDR3, as DNA: TGTGCCAGCAGCAGAAGCGGGGGGAATGAGCAGTTCTTC. The chain carries TRBV7-9 and TRBJ2-1, with TRBD2 matching over 9 bases. Germline V gene lookup returns CDR1 SEHNR and CDR2 FQNEAQ (reference sequence). This CDR3 comprises 13 residues. V lost 5 bases to trimming and J lost 7 bases; unmatched junction nucleotides: 3.

Details on this clonotype: A junction boundary mismatches the germline segment, possibly from a read error. J is TRBJ2-7 and V is TRBV4-1; D possibly uses TRBD1 or TRBD2 (5 bases each). CDR1 is MGHRA, CDR2 YSYEKL, per germline. The CDR3 extends over 14 amino acids. The CDR3 region has the DNA TGCGCCAGCAGCTCACTTCGGGACCTCCACGAGCAGTGCTTC. As protein: CASSSLRDLHEQCF.

This clonotype was detected only a few times. The chain joins TRBV20-1 to TRBJ2-7, with 9 bases that match TRBD1. Germline lookup yields CDR1 DFQATT and CDR2 SNEGSKA (reference sequence). Losses at the gene ends were 5 bases for V and 3 bases for J; bases not matched to a gene: 5. CDR3 length: 13 residues. The CDR3 protein is CSAGQDRGYEQYF. For the CDR3, the DNA is TGCAGTGCTGGACAGGACAGGGGCTACGAGCAGTACTTC.

This clonotype showed up just a few times. CDR3 residues: CASSLALLSGTDTQYF. The DNA of the CDR3 is TGTGCCAGCAGCTTGGCGCTGCTCTCTGGCACAGATACGCAGTATTTT. The chain recombines TRBV5-6 with TRBJ2-3; unclear D gene. Deletions cut 0 bases from V and 1 base from J, with 12 bases between. Germline V gene lookup returns CDR1 SGHDT and CDR2 YYEEEE. The CDR3 length is 16 residues.

This clonotype has just a few counts. The chain recombines TRBV27 with TRBJ2-3; 7 bases map to TRBD1. V lost 5 bases and J lost 7; bases outside the gene matches: 12. CDR3 length: 15 residues. The V gene's germline CDR1 is MNHEY and CDR2 SMNVEV (reference sequence). CDR3 sequence: CASSRGQSTIHTQYF. The CDR3 nucleotides read TGTGCCAGCAGTCGGGGACAGTCCACAATCCATACGCAGTATTTT.

On this clonotype: Compared with germline, one end of the junction differs, possibly owing to a read error. V is TRBV15 and J is TRBJ2-3; D not resolved. Germline values: CDR1 LNHNV, CDR2 YYDKDF (reference sequence). The CDR3 has 15 residues. The CDR3 nucleotides read TGTGCCACCAGCAGAGAGGCACAGCGCACAAATACGCAGTATTTT. Translation gives CATSREAQRTNTQYF.

This clonotype has a handful of counts. This chain's CDR3 is CASSGEGAGEKLFF. As DNA, the CDR3 is TGTGCCAGCAGCGGAGAGGGGGCAGGTGAAAAACTGTTTTTT. V usage is TRBV7-9 and J usage is TRBJ1-4; TRBD1 aligns across 7 bases. Trimming at V came to 5 bases and at J to 7 bases, leaving 7 bases not matched to a gene. This CDR3 is 14 amino acids long. CDR1 and CDR2 (germline): SEHNR, FQNEAQ (reference sequence).

The chain uses TRBV29-1 and TRBJ2-2; perhaps TRBD1 as D (6 bases). Germline V gene lookup returns CDR1 SQVTM and CDR2 ANQGSEA. V gave up 2 bases and J gave up 2 bases, with 9 bases separating them. The CDR3 runs 14 residues. CDR3 nucleotide sequence: TGCAGCGTTGAAACAGGGTCAAACACCGGGGAGCTGTTTTTT. This codes for CSVETGSNTGELFF.

The chain combines TRBV6-6 with TRBJ1-2; the D gene is possibly TRBD1 (5 bases). V was trimmed by 5 bases and J by 8 bases, leaving 12 bases between them. From germline, CDR1 is MNHNY and CDR2 SVGAGI (reference sequence). The CDR3 runs 12 residues. This CDR3 reads CASSMPQGGYTF. The CDR3 DNA reads as TGTGCCAGCAGTATGCCTCAGGGCGGCTACACCTTC.

The rearrangement links TRBV12-3 or TRBV12-4 to TRBJ2-7, with 8 bases matching TRBD1. V was clipped by 5 bases and J by 0 bases; unmatched bases: 9. The CDR3 covers 16 residues. The CDR3 bases are TGTGCCAGCAGTCACTCTCTTACAGGGGGCTCCTACGAGCAGTACTTC. This translates into CASSHSLTGGSYEQYF.

This clonotype was seen a few times. The chain joins TRBV11-2 to TRBJ2-7, with 11 bases aligning to TRBD1. V lost 1 base, J lost 5 bases, and 4 bases stayed unmatched. Germline V gives CDR1 SGHAT, CDR2 FQNNGV. The CDR3 length is 15 residues. The CDR3, as DNA: TGTGCCAGCAGCTTAGGTGGACAGGGGGCCAACGAGCAGTACTTC. Amino acids: CASSLGGQGANEQYF.

The chain uses TRBV7-2 and TRBJ1-6; maybe TRBD1 (6 bases). Germline CDR1 and CDR2: SGHTA and FQGNSA. The CDR3 runs to 15 residues. With 2 bases removed from V and 7 bases from J, the gap between germline ends came to 12 bases. CDR3 in amino acids: CASSLRQDKNSPLHF. As DNA, the CDR3 is TGTGCCAGCAGCTTAAGACAGGACAAGAATTCACCCCTCCACTTT.

Only a few counts were recorded for this clonotype. This chain's CDR3 is CATSVGSGGRETQYF. Here the CDR3 DNA reads TGTGCCACCAGTGTGGGTAGCGGGGGACGAGAGACCCAGTACTTC. The rearrangement uses TRBV24-1 and TRBJ2-5, with 9 bases fitting TRBD2. The CDR3 is 15 residues long. J lost 4 bases, V lost 5 bases, and 7 bases had no gene match. Per germline, CDR1 KGHDR and CDR2 SFDVKD.

The chain employs TRBV28 and TRBJ1-1; D is possibly TRBD1 (5 bases). V shed 6 bases and J shed 4 bases, with 9 bases lying between them. The CDR3 length is 12 residues. Germline assignment: CDR1 MDHEN and CDR2 SYDVKM. CDR3 nucleotide sequence: TGTGCCAGCAGGTTGGGGGTCACTGAAGCTTTCTTT. Translation: CASRLGVTEAFF.

The chain links TRBV4-2 to TRBJ2-1; tentative D call: TRBD2 (5 bases). This CDR3 region has 17 residues. V lost 0 bases to trimming and J lost 2 bases, with 14 bases between them. From germline, CDR1 is LGHNA and CDR2 YNFKEQ. Here the CDR3 DNA reads TGTGCCAGCAGCCAAGATCTAGCTCACACTACCTACAATGAGCAGTTCTTC. Translated, it gives CASSQDLAHTTYNEQFF.

The CDR3 DNA follows: TGCGCCAGCAGCTTGGTACCGGGGGGCGGTGGTGAGCAGTTCTTC. Translated: CASSLVPGGGGEQFF. The gene calls are TRBV5-1 and TRBJ2-1; D is perhaps TRBD2 (7 bases). This CDR3 comprises 15 residues. CDR1 is SGHRS and CDR2 is YFSETQ in the germline V gene. V lost 0 bases, J lost 9 bases, and 16 bases lay in between.

This chain connects TRBV28 to TRBJ2-3; 11 nucleotides line up with TRBD2. V shed 7 bases and J 6 bases; nucleotides not matched to a gene: 15. This CDR3 is built from 17 residues. Germline CDR1 is MDHEN and CDR2 is SYDVKM. CDR3 residues: CASTIRPGLAAFDTQYF. Written as DNA, the CDR3 is TGTGCCAGCACCATTCGGCCGGGACTAGCGGCTTTTGATACGCAGTATTTT.

CDR3 in DNA: TGTGCCAGCACCCCCTTCGACGGGGACTATGGCTACACCTTC. It yields the protein CASTPFDGDYGYTF. V is TRBV6-2 or TRBV6-3 and J is TRBJ1-2; no clear D gene. V shed 7 bases and J shed 3 bases, with 15 bases lying between them. In germline, CDR1 is MNHEY, CDR2 SVGEGT. This CDR3 spans 14 amino acids.

This chain uses TRBV28 with TRBJ1-1; no firm D call. CDR3 size: 14 residues. From germline, CDR1 is MDHEN and CDR2 SYDVKM. Trimming removed 6 bases from V and 1 base from J, with 12 bases in between. The CDR3 is CASRPDYPNTEAFF. For the CDR3, the DNA is TGTGCCAGCAGACCGGACTACCCGAACACTGAAGCTTTCTTT. Variable domain in full (rest from reference TRBV28 and TRBJ1-1): DVKVTQSSRYLVKRTGEKVFLECVQDMDHENMFWYRQDPGLGLRLIYFSYDVKMKEKGDIPEGYSVSREKKERFSLILESASTNQTSMYLCASRPDYPNTEAFFGQGTRLTVV.

The sample holds a few counts of this clonotype. The V call is TRBV5-1, the J call TRBJ1-4; D call uncertain. This CDR3 comprises 14 residues. V lost 0 bases, J lost 8 bases, and 11 bases lay in between. The germline gives CDR1 SGHRS, CDR2 YFSETQ. The CDR3 DNA reads as TGCGCCAGCAGCTTGGACGGAGAGCAAGAAAAACTGTTTTTT. Translated: CASSLDGEQEKLFF.

V usage is TRBV29-1 and J usage is TRBJ1-2, with D maybe TRBD1 (5 bases). Germline lookup yields CDR1 SQVTM and CDR2 ANQGSEA. The V gene lost 5 bases and the J gene lost 6 bases, with 13 bases spanning the gap. The CDR3 covers 12 residues. CDR3 region: CSVSVGVDGYTF. The DNA of the CDR3 is TGCAGCGTTTCAGTAGGGGTAGATGGCTACACCTTC.

J is TRBJ2-4 and V is TRBV4-3, with D tentatively TRBD1 (5 bases). Germline V lookup: CDR1 LGHNA, CDR2 YSLEER. Trimming took 1 base from V and 4 from J, leaving 14 bases between them. The CDR3 contains 16 residues. DNA for the CDR3: TGCGCCAGCAGCCAAGGTCGGGCAGGGAATAAAAACATTCAGTACTTC. Translated: CASSQGRAGNKNIQYF.